Below are 26 T cell receptor beta chains sequenced from a single sample in a study of shared clonotypes between healthy human individuals. The data were produced by immunoSEQ multiplex PCR, yet TCRdb's version contains in-frame clones alone and is incomplete. The top ten hold roughly 0.15% of the sample, which has more than 2,000,000 clones, more than 80% seen once. The sample was naive CD4+ T cells sorted from blood. Subset here: CD45RA+ positively selected. All receptors come from a man younger than 30 in good health.

This chain joins TRBV7-9 and TRBJ1-1; tentative D call: TRBD1 (6 bases). V was shortened by 6 bases and J by 7 bases, with 24 bases between the two germline ends. CDR3 length equals 16 residues. Germline values: CDR1 SEHNR, CDR2 FQNEAQ (reference sequence). CDR3 nucleotide sequence: TGTGCCAGCAGTACCACCCCCCCGACAGGCGCCTATGAAGCTTTCTTT. Its protein product is CASSTTPPTGAYEAFF.

The rearrangement links TRBV18 to TRBJ2-4, with D tentatively TRBD1 or TRBD2 (5 bases each). V gave up 2 bases and J gave up 7 bases, with 15 bases separating them. The CDR3 contains 15 residues. The V gene's germline CDR1 is KGHSH and CDR2 LQKENI. This CDR3 reads CASSPSVTGRNIQYF. The CDR3 DNA sequence: TGTGCCAGCTCACCAAGTGTCACGGGGCGCAACATTCAGTACTTC.

The chain joins TRBV19 to TRBJ1-4; unclear D gene. V dropped 3 bases and J dropped 5 bases, with 10 bases sitting between them. The germline V gene encodes CDR1 LNHDA and CDR2 SQIVND (reference sequence). This CDR3 region has 14 residues. The CDR3 is CASSIGEMNEKLFF. For the CDR3, the DNA is TGTGCCAGTAGTATCGGGGAGATGAATGAAAAACTGTTTTTT.

Notes on this clone: Other DNA variants within this sample encode the same CDR3. The rearrangement uses TRBV5-1 and TRBJ2-5; the D gene is possibly TRBD1 (6 bases). Trimming removed 2 bases at V and 3 bases at J, with 11 bases between. Germline values: CDR1 SGHRS, CDR2 YFSETQ. The CDR3 extends over 14 amino acids. CDR3 DNA: TGCGCCAGCAGCTTAGAAAGGGGGAAAGAGACCCAGTACTTC. This codes for CASSLERGKETQYF. Complete variable domain (other parts from reference TRBV5-1 and TRBJ2-5): KAGVTQTPRYLIKTRGQQVTLSCSPISGHRSVSWYQQTPGQGLQFLFEYFSETQRNKGNFPGRFSGRQFSNSRSEMNVSTLELGDSALYLCASSLERGKETQYFGPGTRLLVL.

The rearrangement uses TRBV30 and TRBJ1-6; a weak D match, TRBD1 (5 bases). CDR1 and CDR2 from the germline V gene are GTSNPN and SVGIG (reference sequence). V was pared by 4 bases and J by 9 bases, with 16 bases between. The CDR3 has 14 residues. The CDR3 region is CAWIPTGGGSPLHF. CDR3 in DNA: TGTGCCTGGATCCCGACCGGGGGTGGTTCACCCCTCCACTTT.

Comments on this clone: Within the sample, other DNA sequences also encode this same CDR3. V is TRBV10-3 and J is TRBJ1-3; D remains ambiguous. CDR3 length: 15 residues. Per germline, CDR1 ENHRY and CDR2 SYGVKD. Trimming shortened V by 2 bases and J by 0 bases, and 8 bases separated the two germline ends. CDR3 sequence reads: CAISEQPSSGNTIYF. DNA of the CDR3: TGTGCCATCAGTGAGCAGCCGAGCTCTGGAAACACCATATATTTT.

The rearrangement links TRBV7-6 to TRBJ2-2, with D uncertain. Trimming cost V 5 bases and J 6 bases, with 7 bases left between them. This CDR3 contains 12 residues. The germline CDR1 and CDR2 sequences are SGHVS and FNYEAQ. The CDR3 is CASSTPPGELFF. CDR3 DNA sequence: TGTGCCAGCAGCACCCCTCCCGGGGAGCTGTTTTTT.

The chain employs TRBV7-2 and TRBJ2-7; 8 bases are shared with TRBD1. With 5 bases clipped from V and 5 bases from J, the junction kept 11 bases outside the gene matches. This CDR3 is 15 amino acids long. Germline loops: CDR1 SGHTA, CDR2 FQGNSA. Written as DNA, the CDR3 is TGTGCCAGCAGCCCCGAATGGACAGGGAGGAACGAGCAGTACTTC. Protein product: CASSPEWTGRNEQYF.

The V call is TRBV2, the J call TRBJ2-1, with D hard to call. Germline CDR1 reads SNHLY; CDR2 reads FYNNEI. The CDR3 is made up of 13 amino acids. V lost 7 bases and J lost 6, with 13 bases in between. The CDR3 nucleotides read TGTGCCAGCAATACCGGGCCTGGCAATGAGCAGTTCTTC. Encoded protein: CASNTGPGNEQFF.

J is TRBJ1-4 and V is TRBV19, with D perhaps matching TRBD1 (5 bases). Looked up from germline, CDR1 is LNHDA and CDR2 is SQIVND (reference sequence). The CDR3 runs to 13 residues. The V end lost 10 bases, the J end lost 5 bases, and 14 bases lay between the germline ends. CDR3 amino acids: CATSTEGNEKLFF. The DNA for the CDR3 is TGTGCCACTTCGACAGAGGGAAATGAAAAACTGTTTTTT.

The V and J genes are TRBV30 and TRBJ2-5, with D maybe TRBD1 (5 bases). The V gene's germline CDR1 is GTSNPN and CDR2 SVGIG (reference sequence). Trimming removed 1 base at V and 7 bases at J, with 7 bases between. The CDR3 sequence is 11 residues long. CDR3 in amino acids: CAWSEQGTQYF. The CDR3 DNA follows: TGTGCCTGGAGTGAGCAGGGGACCCAGTACTTC.

The chain employs TRBV7-9 and TRBJ2-3; D unclear. V was trimmed by 6 bases and J by 4 bases, leaving 8 bases between them. The CDR3 contains 12 residues. The germline gives CDR1 SEHNR, CDR2 FQNEAQ (reference sequence). This CDR3 is CASRPTPDTQYF. CDR3 coding DNA: TGTGCCAGCAGACCTACTCCAGATACGCAGTATTTT. The full variable domain, with the rest looked up from reference TRBV7-9 and TRBJ2-3, is DTGVSQNPRHKITKRGQNVTFRCDPISEHNRLYWYRQTLGQGPEFLTYFQNEAQLEKSRLLSDRFSAERPKGSFSTLEIQRTEQGDSAMYLCASRPTPDTQYFGPGTRLTVL.

V and J are TRBV7-2 and TRBJ1-3; D remains ambiguous. Trimming stripped 5 bases from V and 2 bases from J, with 13 bases between. Germline V gene lookup returns CDR1 SGHTA and CDR2 FQGNSA. This CDR3 is 15 amino acids long. CDR3 in amino acids: CASSNAGYPGNTIYF. The CDR3 region has the DNA TGTGCCAGCAGCAACGCCGGGTATCCTGGAAACACCATATATTTT.

The V call is TRBV30, the J call TRBJ2-7; the D is unclear. CDR3 length: 12 amino acids. The germline CDR1 and CDR2 sequences are GTSNPN and SVGIG (reference sequence). V gave up 4 bases and J gave up 9 bases, with 16 bases separating them. CDR3: CAWNLGGRGQYF. The DNA of the CDR3 is TGTGCCTGGAACCTCGGCGGACGCGGGCAGTACTTC.

This clone has only one observation. The same CDR3 is also encoded by other DNA sequences in this sample. The J gene is TRBJ2-7, the V gene TRBV6-1; 7 positions agree with TRBD1. The CDR3 sequence is 13 residues long. J gave up 3 bases and V 7 bases, and 6 bases lay outside the gene matches. CDR1 and CDR2 (germline): MNHNS, SASEGT. The CDR3 DNA reads TGTGCCAGCACCCGCGACAGGGTCTACGAGCAGTACTTC. This translates into CASTRDRVYEQYF.

The genes are TRBV11-2 and TRBJ2-5; TRBD2 is a possible D gene (5 bases). CDR3 length: 14 amino acids. V shed 3 bases and J shed 4 bases, with 12 bases lying between them. The germline gives CDR1 SGHAT, CDR2 FQNNGV. DNA of the CDR3: TGTGCCAGCAGCTTCCAGCGGCTCCCAGAGACCCAGTACTTC. This sequence encodes CASSFQRLPETQYF.

The J gene is TRBJ2-2, the V gene TRBV28; D unclear. The CDR3 covers 13 residues. Germline CDR1 reads MDHEN; CDR2 reads SYDVKM. Trimming removed 2 bases from V and 8 bases from J, with 9 bases in between. DNA of the CDR3: TGTGCCAGCAGTTTAGGCCGGTGGGGGGAGCTGTTTTTT. This sequence encodes CASSLGRWGELFF.

The chain uses TRBV18 and TRBJ1-2; the D gene is possibly TRBD1 (5 bases). The CDR3 is 14 residues long. V dropped 0 bases and J dropped 5 bases, with 10 bases sitting between them. CDR1 is KGHSH, CDR2 LQKENI, per germline. The CDR3 bases are TGTGCCAGCTCACCACCGCAGGGTGGTTATGGCTACACCTTC. Residues: CASSPPQGGYGYTF.

Note on this clone: Other DNA sequences within the sample encode an identical CDR3. The chain carries TRBV5-1 and TRBJ1-4; 9 bases fit TRBD1. Germline-derived CDR1 and CDR2 are SGHRS and YFSETQ. This CDR3 contains 16 residues. The junction had 4 bases not matched to a gene; V was cut back by 0 bases and J by 4 bases. The CDR3 nucleotides are TGCGCCAGCAGCTTGGCTCCGGGACAGGGTAATGAAAAACTGTTTTTT. Translated: CASSLAPGQGNEKLFF.

This chain connects TRBV6-1 to TRBJ2-3, with D tentatively TRBD1 (6 bases). Trimming stripped 2 bases from V and 1 base from J, with 13 bases between. Per the germline V gene, CDR1 is MNHNS and CDR2 is SASEGT. CDR3 length: 16 amino acids. CDR3 region: CASSEYLGQRTDTQYF. In DNA form, the CDR3 reads TGTGCCAGCAGTGAATACCTGGGACAACGCACAGATACGCAGTATTTT.

This clone was seen once. The chain joins TRBV11-2 to TRBJ1-6; no reliable D call. Trimming shortened V by 2 bases and J by 9 bases, and 11 bases separated the two germline ends. Germline V gene sequence: CDR1 SGHAT, CDR2 FQNNGV. CDR3 length equals 14 residues. DNA of the CDR3: TGTGCCAGCAGCTTACGCCCGGGAGGTTCACCCCTCCACTTT. It translates to CASSLRPGGSPLHF.

V is TRBV7-2 and J is TRBJ2-2; possibly TRBD2 for D (6 bases). Germline CDR1 reads SGHTA; CDR2 reads FQGNSA. This CDR3 region has 16 residues. Trimming shortened V by 5 bases and J by 1 base, and 14 bases separated the two germline ends. The CDR3 nucleotides are TGTGCCAGCAGCCCCCCGGGACTGCGGAACACCGGGGAGCTGTTTTTT. Its translation is CASSPPGLRNTGELFF.

Remarks on this clone: Within the sample, other DNA sequences also encode this same CDR3. The genes are TRBV7-2 and TRBJ1-5; 8 bases fit TRBD1. From germline, CDR1 is SGHTA and CDR2 FQGNSA. The CDR3 sequence is 14 residues long. V lost 1 base to trimming and J lost 4 bases; unmatched junction nucleotides: 0. As DNA, the CDR3 is TGTGCCAGCAGCTTAGGGACAGGGAATCAGCCCCAGCATTTT. This sequence encodes CASSLGTGNQPQHF.

CDR3 sequence: CASTQRAGGGNEQFF. DNA for the CDR3: TGTGCCAGCACTCAGAGGGCGGGAGGAGGGAATGAGCAGTTCTTC. V usage is TRBV6-1 and J usage is TRBJ2-1; 8 bases fit TRBD2. J gave up 7 bases and V 7 bases, and 12 bases lay outside the gene matches. The CDR3 is made up of 15 amino acids. Germline V lookup: CDR1 MNHNS, CDR2 SASEGT.

The chain couples TRBV5-1 to TRBJ1-5; D may be TRBD1 (6 bases). V was cut by 0 bases and J by 2 bases, with 9 bases left in between. The CDR3 runs to 15 residues. CDR1 SGHRS and CDR2 YFSETQ come from the germline V gene. CDR3 sequence (DNA): TGCGCCAGCAGCTTGGAGGGGGAAGGCAATCAGCCCCAGCATTTT. This codes for CASSLEGEGNQPQHF.

The chain uses TRBV19 and TRBJ2-2, with TRBD1 matching over 8 bases. Germline V gene sequence: CDR1 LNHDA, CDR2 SQIVND (reference sequence). V trimming: 6 bases; J trimming: 3 bases; junction bases outside the gene matches: 6. The CDR3 loop spans 15 amino acids. CDR3 protein: CASRDGQGDTGELFF. CDR3 nucleotide sequence: TGTGCCAGTAGGGATGGACAGGGAGACACCGGGGAGCTGTTTTTT.